This TCR beta chain derives from a study of blood T cell repertoires in COVID-19. Some clones are missing from TCRdb's copy, which holds only in-frame ones; the method was immunoSEQ multiplex PCR. The repertoire holds roughly 100,000 clones, with 70% to 90% as singletons. V shed 5 bases and J 7 bases; nucleotides not matched to a gene: 9. CDR3 length: 16 residues. Germline V gene data show CDR1 as MDHEN and CDR2 as SYDVKM. The chain joins TRBV28 to TRBJ1-6, with 9 bases matching TRBD1. This sequence originates from a human donor in a cohort sampled during active COVID-19. The sequencing sample was made of peripheral blood. The CDR3 loop reads CASSTTGTGLNSPLHF. Here the CDR3 DNA reads TGTGCCAGCAGTACCACCGGGACAGGGTTAAATTCACCCCTCCACTTT.